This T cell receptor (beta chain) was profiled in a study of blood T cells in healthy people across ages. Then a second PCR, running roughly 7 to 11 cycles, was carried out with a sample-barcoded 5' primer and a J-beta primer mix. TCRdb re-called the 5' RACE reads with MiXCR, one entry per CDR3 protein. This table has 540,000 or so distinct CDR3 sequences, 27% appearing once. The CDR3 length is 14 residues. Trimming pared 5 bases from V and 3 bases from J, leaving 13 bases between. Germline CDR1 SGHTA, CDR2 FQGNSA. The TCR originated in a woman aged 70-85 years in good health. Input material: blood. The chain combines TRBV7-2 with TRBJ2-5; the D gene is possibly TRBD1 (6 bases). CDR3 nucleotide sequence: TGTGCCAGCAGCGTGAGACAGGTGGAAGAGACCCAGTACTTC. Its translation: CASSVRQVEETQYF. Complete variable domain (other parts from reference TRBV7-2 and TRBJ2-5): GAGVSQSPSNKVTEKGKDVELRCDPISGHTALYWYRQSLGQGLEFLIYFQGNSAPDKSGLPSDRFSAERTGGSVSTLTIQRTQQEDSAVYLCASSVRQVEETQYFGPGTRLLVL.